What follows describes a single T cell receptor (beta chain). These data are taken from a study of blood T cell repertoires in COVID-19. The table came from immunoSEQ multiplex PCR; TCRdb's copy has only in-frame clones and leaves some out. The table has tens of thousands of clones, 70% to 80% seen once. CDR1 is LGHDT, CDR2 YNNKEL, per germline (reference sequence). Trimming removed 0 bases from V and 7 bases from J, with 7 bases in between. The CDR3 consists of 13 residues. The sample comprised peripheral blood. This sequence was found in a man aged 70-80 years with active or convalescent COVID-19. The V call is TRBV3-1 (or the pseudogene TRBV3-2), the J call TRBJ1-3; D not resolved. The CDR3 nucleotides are TGTGCCAGCAGCCAAGAGTACGGTAACACCATATATTTT. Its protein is CASSQEYGNTIYF.